The rows below give T cell receptor beta chains drawn from one sample of a study of regulatory T cells in long-lasting Graves disease. MiXCR was run by TCRdb on the multiplex PCR reads, yielding one entry per CDR3 protein. The top ten clones hold around 20% of a sample with some 250,000 distinct CDR3 sequences, roughly 18% of them seen once. This sample comprised peripheral blood mononuclear cells (PBMCs), obtained at new diagnosis, from a patient treated with antithyroid drugs. Every receptor here comes from a female donor with Graves disease. Each CDR3 is given with its conserved first and last residue. Fields, in order: V gene, clone size, CDR3 length, J gene, D gene, CDR3 protein, CDR3 DNA. The D gene is left open where the match is weak. Rows give clone size only sometimes, using once, few, many, or a class for an expanded clone.

TRBV2	many	15	TRBJ1-6	TRBD1	CASSGDRGGGSPLHF	TGTGCCAGCAGTGGGGACAGGGGTGGTGGTTCACCCCTCCACTTT
TRBV29-1	once	15	TRBJ2-5	TRBD1	CSLSAGGAGQETQYF	TGCAGCTTATCGGCAGGGGGCGCGGGGCAAGAGACCCAGTACTTC
TRBV28	many	19	TRBJ2-3	TRBD2	CASSSLASGRAVVTDTQYF	TGTGCCAGCAGTTCCCTTGCTAGCGGGAGGGCCGTCGTCACAGATACGCAGTATTTT
TRBV27	many	13	TRBJ1-1	-	CASSSVGHTEAFF	TGTGCCAGCTCCTCGGTCGGTCACACTGAAGCTTTCTTT
TRBV27	-	13	TRBJ1-1	-	CASRDSGVTEAFF	TGTGCCAGCCGGGATAGCGGAGTTACTGAAGCTTTCTTT
TRBV6-1	few	15	TRBJ2-7	-	CASSDPGQPAYEQYF	TGTGCCAGCAGTGACCCAGGACAACCTGCCTACGAGCAGTACTTC
TRBV2	-	16	TRBJ2-3	TRBD2	CASMNLGLALTDTQYF	TGTGCCAGCATGAACCTCGGACTAGCGCTCACAGATACGCAGTATTTT
TRBV5-1	-	17	TRBJ1-1	-	CASSLVRVRGVGTEAFF	TGTGCCAGCAGCTTAGTTCGGGTTAGGGGTGTTGGCACTGAAGCTTTCTTT
TRBV6-2/TRBV6-3	-	11	TRBJ2-1	-	CASRVGNEQFF	TGTGCCAGCAGGGTTGGTAATGAGCAGTTCTTC
TRBV27	many	15	TRBJ2-7	TRBD1	CASSLYGQVTYEQYF	TGTGCCAGCAGTTTATATGGACAGGTGACCTACGAGCAGTACTTC
TRBV19	many	15	TRBJ2-6	-	CASRGRGVGANVLTF	TGTGCCAGTAGGGGACGGGGTGTGGGGGCCAACGTCCTGACTTTC
TRBV19	-	15	TRBJ2-2	TRBD1	CASSRDRGVTGELFF	TGTGCCAGTAGTAGAGACAGGGGGGTCACCGGGGAGCTGTTTTTT
TRBV28	-	15	TRBJ2-4	-	CASSLAGAGKNIQYF	TGTGCCAGCAGTTTAGCCGGGGCCGGCAAAAACATTCAGTACTTC
TRBV19	many	16	TRBJ2-5	TRBD1	CASSPFGQGRGETQYF	TGTGCCAGTAGTCCCTTCGGACAGGGGAGGGGAGAGACCCAGTACTTC
TRBV5-5	-	16	TRBJ2-1	TRBD2	CASSGSGRDPYNEQFF	TGTGCCAGCAGCGGGAGCGGGAGGGACCCCTACAATGAGCAGTTCTTC
TRBV19	few	15	TRBJ1-5	-	CASSIDLRVRQPQHF	TGTGCCAGTAGTATAGATCTCCGGGTACGACAGCCCCAGCATTTT
TRBV11-2	-	15	TRBJ2-3	-	CASSLGWGSTDTQYF	TGTGCCAGCAGCCTAGGGTGGGGTAGCACAGATACGCAGTATTTT
TRBV7-2	many	14	TRBJ2-1	-	CASSVQGTGGEQFF	TGTGCCAGCAGCGTACAGGGGACGGGGGGTGAGCAGTTCTTC
TRBV7-2	-	17	TRBJ2-7	-	CASSPALSGARGYEQYF	TGTGCCAGCAGCCCTGCCCTCTCAGGGGCGAGGGGCTACGAGCAGTACTTC
TRBV24-1	many	15	TRBJ2-5	-	CATSDATTGRETQYF	TGTGCCACCAGCGACGCGACCACAGGGAGGGAGACCCAGTACTTC
TRBV6-5	many	15	TRBJ1-2	TRBD1	CASSYRAGGNDGYTF	TGTGCCAGCAGTTACCGGGCAGGGGGCAACGATGGCTACACCTTC
TRBV2	many	13	TRBJ1-6	-	CASSDMMVAPLHF	TGTGCCAGCAGTGATATGATGGTTGCACCCCTCCACTTT
TRBV7-8	many	14	TRBJ1-1	-	CASSLVRGNTEAFF	TGTGCCAGCAGCTTAGTGAGGGGTAACACTGAAGCTTTCTTT
TRBV14	many	13	TRBJ2-5	-	CASSRQLQETQYF	TGTGCCAGCAGCCGACAACTCCAAGAGACCCAGTACTTC
TRBV6-2/TRBV6-3	many	14	TRBJ1-1	TRBD1	CASSLGTGNTEAFF	TGTGCCAGCAGTTTAGGGACAGGGAACACTGAAGCTTTCTTT
TRBV20-1	many	12	TRBJ1-5	-	CSASPVGPAQHF	TGCAGTGCTTCTCCCGTCGGGCCAGCCCAGCATTTT
TRBV6-1	many	12	TRBJ1-2	-	CASSHNNYGYTF	TGTGCCAGCAGTCACAATAACTATGGCTACACCTTC
TRBV20-1	-	12	TRBJ1-4	-	CSARTLNEKLFF	TGCAGTGCTAGGACACTAAATGAAAAACTGTTTTTT
TRBV24-1	many	17	TRBJ2-2	TRBD1	CATSDLWGTGLTGELFF	TGTGCCACCAGTGATTTGTGGGGGACAGGGTTGACCGGGGAGCTGTTTTTT
TRBV12-3/TRBV12-4	many	15	TRBJ1-2	-	CASSYGRGGSYGYTF	TGTGCCAGCAGCTACGGCCGGGGAGGGAGCTATGGCTACACCTTC
TRBV7-6	-	17	TRBJ1-2	-	CASSPRGQLQFNYGYTF	TGTGCCAGCAGCCCACGGGGGCAGCTACAATTTAACTATGGCTACACCTTC
TRBV7-2	-	14	TRBJ1-1	-	CASIAGTWDTEAFF	TGTGCCAGCATTGCCGGGACATGGGACACTGAAGCTTTCTTT
TRBV7-2	many	15	TRBJ2-1	TRBD2	CASSLLLAGASEQFF	TGTGCCAGCAGCTTATTACTAGCGGGAGCCAGTGAGCAGTTCTTC
TRBV2	many	11	TRBJ2-7	-	CASRDGYEQYF	TGTGCCAGCCGGGATGGCTACGAGCAGTACTTC
TRBV12-3/TRBV12-4	many	15	TRBJ2-7	TRBD2	CASSLRGGGSYEQYF	TGTGCCAGCAGTTTACGCGGGGGGGGCTCCTACGAGCAGTACTTC
TRBV24-1	many	17	TRBJ2-2	-	CATSDPRTGTNTGELFF	TGTGCCACCAGTGATCCCCGGACCGGAACGAACACCGGGGAGCTGTTTTTT
TRBV7-2	many	13	TRBJ2-1	-	CASSGYFDNEQFF	TGTGCCAGCAGCGGGTACTTTGACAATGAGCAGTTCTTC
TRBV2	-	15	TRBJ2-1	TRBD2	CASSDRVAGGREQFF	TGTGCCAGCAGTGATCGGGTAGCGGGAGGGAGGGAGCAGTTCTTC
TRBV7-2	many	15	TRBJ2-3	-	CASSLFLAIGDTQYF	TGTGCCAGCAGCTTATTCCTAGCTATAGGAGATACGCAGTATTTT
TRBV5-6	many	14	TRBJ2-1	-	CASSPTDFYNEQFF	TGTGCCAGCAGCCCGACGGACTTTTACAATGAGCAGTTCTTC
TRBV20-1	many	14	TRBJ1-2	TRBD1	CSANPTGGVYGYTF	TGCAGTGCTAATCCGACAGGGGGAGTCTATGGCTACACCTTC